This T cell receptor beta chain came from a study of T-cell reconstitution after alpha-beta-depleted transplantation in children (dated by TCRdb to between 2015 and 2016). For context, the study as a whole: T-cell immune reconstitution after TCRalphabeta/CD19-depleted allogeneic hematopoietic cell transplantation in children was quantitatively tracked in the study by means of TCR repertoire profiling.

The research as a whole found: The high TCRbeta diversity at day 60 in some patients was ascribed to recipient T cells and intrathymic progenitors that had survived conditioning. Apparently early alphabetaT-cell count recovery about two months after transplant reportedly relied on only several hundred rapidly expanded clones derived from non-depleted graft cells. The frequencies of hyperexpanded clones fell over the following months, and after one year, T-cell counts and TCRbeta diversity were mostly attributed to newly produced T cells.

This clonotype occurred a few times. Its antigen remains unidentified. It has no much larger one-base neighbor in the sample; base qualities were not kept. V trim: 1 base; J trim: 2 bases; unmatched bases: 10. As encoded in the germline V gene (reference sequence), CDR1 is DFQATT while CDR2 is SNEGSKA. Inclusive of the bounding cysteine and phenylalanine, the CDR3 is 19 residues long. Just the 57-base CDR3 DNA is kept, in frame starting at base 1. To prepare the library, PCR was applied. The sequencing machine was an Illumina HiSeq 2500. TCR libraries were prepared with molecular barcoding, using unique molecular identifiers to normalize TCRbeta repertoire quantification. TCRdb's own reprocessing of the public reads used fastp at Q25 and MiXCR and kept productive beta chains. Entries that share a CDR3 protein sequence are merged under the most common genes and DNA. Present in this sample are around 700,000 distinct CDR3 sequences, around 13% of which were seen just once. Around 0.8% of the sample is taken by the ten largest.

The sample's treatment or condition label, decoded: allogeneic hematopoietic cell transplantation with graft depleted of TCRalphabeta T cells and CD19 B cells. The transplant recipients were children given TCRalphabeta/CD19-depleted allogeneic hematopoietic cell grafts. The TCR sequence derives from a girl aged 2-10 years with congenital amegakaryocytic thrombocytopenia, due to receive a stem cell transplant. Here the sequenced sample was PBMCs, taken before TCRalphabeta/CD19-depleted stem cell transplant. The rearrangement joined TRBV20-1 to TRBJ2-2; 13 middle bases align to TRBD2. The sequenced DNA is TGCAGTGCTAGAGCACTAGCGGGAGGGCGGGGTGGTAACACCGGGGAGCTGTTTTTT. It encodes CSARALAGGRGGNTGELFF.